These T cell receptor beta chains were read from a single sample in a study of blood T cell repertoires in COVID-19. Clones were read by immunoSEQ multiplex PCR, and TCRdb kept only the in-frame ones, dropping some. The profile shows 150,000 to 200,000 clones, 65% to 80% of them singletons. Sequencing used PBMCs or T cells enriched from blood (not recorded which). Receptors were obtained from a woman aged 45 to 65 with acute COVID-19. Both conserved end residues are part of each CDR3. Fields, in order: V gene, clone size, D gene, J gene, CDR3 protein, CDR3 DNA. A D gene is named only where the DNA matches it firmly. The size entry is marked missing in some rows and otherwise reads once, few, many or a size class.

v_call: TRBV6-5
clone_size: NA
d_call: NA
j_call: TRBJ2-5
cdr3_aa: CASSYQGGQETQYF
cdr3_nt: TGTGCCAGCAGTTATCAGGGGGGCCAAGAGACCCAGTACTTC

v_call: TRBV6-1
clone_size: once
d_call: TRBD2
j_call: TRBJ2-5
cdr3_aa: CASSVLAGVNQETQYF
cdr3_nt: TGTGCCAGCAGTGTCCTAGCGGGGGTTAACCAAGAGACCCAGTACTTC

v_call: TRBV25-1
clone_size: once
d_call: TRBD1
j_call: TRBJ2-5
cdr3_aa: CASRSGGQETQYF
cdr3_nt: TGTGCCAGCAGATCAGGGGGTCAAGAGACCCAGTACTTC

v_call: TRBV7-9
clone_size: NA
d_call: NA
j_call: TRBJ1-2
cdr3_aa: CASSVGGGRVYGYTF
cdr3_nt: TGTGCCAGCAGCGTTGGCGGGGGCAGGGTATATGGCTACACCTTC

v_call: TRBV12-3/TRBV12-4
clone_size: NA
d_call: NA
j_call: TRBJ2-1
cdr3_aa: CASRRAGREQFF
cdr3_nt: TGTGCCAGCAGACGGGCGGGCCGTGAGCAGTTCTTC

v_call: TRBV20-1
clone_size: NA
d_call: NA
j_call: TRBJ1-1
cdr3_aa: CSALQGGEAFF
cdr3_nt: TGCAGTGCGCTGCAGGGAGGGGAAGCTTTCTTT

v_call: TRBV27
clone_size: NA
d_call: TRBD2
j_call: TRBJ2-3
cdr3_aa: CASSTRGGTSTDTQYF
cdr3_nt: TGTGCCAGCAGTACCCGGGGGGGCACTAGCACAGATACGCAGTATTTT

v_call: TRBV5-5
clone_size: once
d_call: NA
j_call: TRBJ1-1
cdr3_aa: CASSFGQDTEAFF
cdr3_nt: TGTGCCAGCAGCTTTGGTCAGGACACTGAAGCTTTCTTT

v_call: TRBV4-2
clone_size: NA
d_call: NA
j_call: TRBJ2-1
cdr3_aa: CASSQDVATNEQFF
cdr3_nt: TGTGCCAGCAGCCAAGATGTGGCCACCAATGAGCAGTTCTTC

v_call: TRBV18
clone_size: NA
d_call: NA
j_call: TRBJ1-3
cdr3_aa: CASSLQPGSSGNTIYF
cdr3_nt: TGTGCCAGCTCACTCCAGCCGGGGTCCTCTGGAAACACCATATATTTT

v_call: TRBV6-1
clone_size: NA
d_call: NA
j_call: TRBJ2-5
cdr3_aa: CASSANPADSSWETQYF
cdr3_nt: TGTGCCAGCAGTGCTAACCCCGCGGACAGTTCTTGGGAGACCCAGTACTTC

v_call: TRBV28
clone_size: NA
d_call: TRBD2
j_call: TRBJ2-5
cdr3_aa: CASSLPRLAEQETQYF
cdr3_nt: TGTGCCAGCAGTCTTCCCCGACTAGCGGAACAAGAGACCCAGTACTTC

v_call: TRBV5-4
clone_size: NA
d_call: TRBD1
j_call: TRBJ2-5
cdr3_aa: CASSWDSQETQYF
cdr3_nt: TGTGCCAGCAGCTGGGACAGCCAAGAGACCCAGTACTTC

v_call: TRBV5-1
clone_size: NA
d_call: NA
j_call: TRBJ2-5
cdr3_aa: CASSLAKGEGETQYF
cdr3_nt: TGCGCCAGCAGCTTGGCCAAGGGGGAGGGAGAGACCCAGTACTTC

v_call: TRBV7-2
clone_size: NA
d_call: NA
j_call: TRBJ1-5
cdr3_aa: CASSLGVGILNQPQHF
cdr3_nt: TGTGCCAGCAGCTTGGGCGTCGGGATCCTCAATCAGCCCCAGCATTTT

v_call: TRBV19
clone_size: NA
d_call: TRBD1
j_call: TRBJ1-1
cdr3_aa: CASSTQGARTEAFF
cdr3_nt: TGTGCCAGTAGTACACAGGGGGCGAGGACTGAAGCTTTCTTT

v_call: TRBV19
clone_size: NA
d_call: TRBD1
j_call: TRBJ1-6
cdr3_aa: CASIDRGLNSPLHF
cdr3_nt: TGTGCCAGTATCGACAGGGGGCTTAATTCACCCCTCCACTTT

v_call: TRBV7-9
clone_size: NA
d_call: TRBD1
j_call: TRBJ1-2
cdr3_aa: CASSFNRGYGYTF
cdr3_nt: TGTGCCAGCAGCTTTAACAGGGGCTATGGCTACACCTTC

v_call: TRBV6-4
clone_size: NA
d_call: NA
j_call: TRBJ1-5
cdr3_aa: CASSATGNSNQPQHF
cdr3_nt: TGTGCCAGCAGTGCCACAGGGAATAGCAATCAGCCCCAGCATTTT

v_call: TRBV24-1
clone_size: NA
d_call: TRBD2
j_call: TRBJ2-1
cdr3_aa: CATSDHALAGVGNEQFF
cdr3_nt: TGTGCCACCAGTGATCACGCCCTAGCGGGGGTGGGCAATGAGCAGTTCTTC

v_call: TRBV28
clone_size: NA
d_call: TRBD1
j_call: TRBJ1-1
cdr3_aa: CASSPATGSHTEAFF
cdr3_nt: TGTGCCAGCAGTCCGGCGACAGGGAGCCACACTGAAGCTTTCTTT

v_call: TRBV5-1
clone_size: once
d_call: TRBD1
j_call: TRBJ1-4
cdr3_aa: CASSRQGSTTNEKLFF
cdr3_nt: TGCGCCAGCAGCAGACAGGGATCCACAACTAATGAAAAACTGTTTTTT

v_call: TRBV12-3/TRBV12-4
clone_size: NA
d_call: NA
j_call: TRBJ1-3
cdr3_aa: CASTRPSGNTIYF
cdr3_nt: TGTGCCAGCACCCGTCCCTCTGGAAACACCATATATTTT

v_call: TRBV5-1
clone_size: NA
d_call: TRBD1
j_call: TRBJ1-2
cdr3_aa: CASSLSGTGDGYTF
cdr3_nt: TGCGCCAGCAGCTTGTCCGGGACAGGGGATGGCTACACCTTC

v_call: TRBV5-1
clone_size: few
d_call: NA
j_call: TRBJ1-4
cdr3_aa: CASTLEGGGEWEKLFF
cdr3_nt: TGCGCCAGCACCCTGGAGGGCGGCGGGGAGTGGGAAAAACTGTTTTTT

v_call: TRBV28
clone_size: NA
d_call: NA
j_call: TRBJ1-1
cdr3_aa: CASTGTYTEAFF
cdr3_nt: TGTGCCAGTACAGGGACCTACACTGAAGCTTTCTTT

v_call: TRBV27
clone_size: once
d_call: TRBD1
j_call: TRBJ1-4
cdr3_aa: CASKVRGRVEKLFF
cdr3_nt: TGTGCCAGTAAAGTCAGGGGGCGGGTTGAAAAACTGTTTTTT

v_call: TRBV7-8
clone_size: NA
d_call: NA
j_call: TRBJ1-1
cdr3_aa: CASSLGHWGAEAFF
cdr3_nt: TGTGCCAGCAGCTTAGGTCACTGGGGGGCTGAAGCTTTCTTT

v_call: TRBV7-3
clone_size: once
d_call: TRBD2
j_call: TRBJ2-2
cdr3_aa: CASSAGTSGVAGELFF
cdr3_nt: TGTGCCAGCAGCGCCGGGACTAGCGGGGTCGCCGGGGAGCTGTTTTTT

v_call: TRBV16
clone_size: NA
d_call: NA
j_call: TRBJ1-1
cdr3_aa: CASSLTRTGSHTEAFF
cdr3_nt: TGTGCCAGCAGCCTAACTCGCACAGGGAGTCACACTGAAGCTTTCTTT

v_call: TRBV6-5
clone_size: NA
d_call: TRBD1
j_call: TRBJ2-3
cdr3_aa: CASRDRQGATDTQYF
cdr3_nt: TGTGCCAGCAGGGACCGACAGGGTGCCACAGATACGCAGTATTTT

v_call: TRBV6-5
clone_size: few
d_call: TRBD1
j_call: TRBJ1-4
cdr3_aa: CATRDRVNEKLFF
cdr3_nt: TGTGCCACCCGGGACAGGGTTAATGAAAAACTGTTTTTT

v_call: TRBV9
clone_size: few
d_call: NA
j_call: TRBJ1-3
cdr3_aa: CASSVAGGNSLTNTIYF
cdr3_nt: TGTGCCAGCAGCGTAGCTGGGGGGAATTCTCTGACAAACACCATATATTTT

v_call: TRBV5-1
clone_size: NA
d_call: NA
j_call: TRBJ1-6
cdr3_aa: CASSSRSNSPLHF
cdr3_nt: TGCGCCAGCAGCTCGAGGAGTAATTCACCCCTCCACTTT

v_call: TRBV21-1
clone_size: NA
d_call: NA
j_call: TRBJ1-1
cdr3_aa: CASSKEHQHRKMNTEAFF
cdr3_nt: TGTGCCAGCAGCAAAGAACACCAACACAGGAAAATGAACACTGAAGCTTTCTTT

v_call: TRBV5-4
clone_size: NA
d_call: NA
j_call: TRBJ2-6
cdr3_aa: CASSLMGQGFSGANVLTF
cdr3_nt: TGTGCCAGCAGCTTGATGGGCCAGGGGTTCTCTGGGGCCAACGTCCTGACTTTC

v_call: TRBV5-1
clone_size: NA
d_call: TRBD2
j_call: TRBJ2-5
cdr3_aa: CASSFGATPGGETQYF
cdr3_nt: TGCGCCAGCTCATTCGGGGCTACACCGGGGGGAGAGACCCAGTACTTC

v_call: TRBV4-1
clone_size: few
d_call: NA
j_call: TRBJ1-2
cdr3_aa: CASRQSPGDYGYTF
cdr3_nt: TGCGCCAGCAGGCAGTCGCCAGGGGACTATGGCTACACCTTC

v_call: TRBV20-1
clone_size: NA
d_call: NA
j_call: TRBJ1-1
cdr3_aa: CSTDHRTEAFF
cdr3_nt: TGCAGTACCGACCACAGGACTGAAGCTTTCTTT

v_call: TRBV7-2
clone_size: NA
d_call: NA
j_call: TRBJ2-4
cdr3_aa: CASSFQLDSNTKNIQYF
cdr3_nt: TGTGCCAGCAGCTTCCAGCTGGACAGCAACACCAAAAACATTCAGTACTTC

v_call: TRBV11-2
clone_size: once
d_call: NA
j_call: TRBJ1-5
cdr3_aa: CASSPSRNQPQHF
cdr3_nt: TGTGCCAGCAGCCCTAGCCGCAATCAGCCCCAGCATTTT

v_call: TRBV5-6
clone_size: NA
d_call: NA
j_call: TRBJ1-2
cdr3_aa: CASSFEPGENYGYTF
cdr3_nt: TGTGCCAGCAGCTTTGAGCCAGGGGAAAACTATGGCTACACCTTC

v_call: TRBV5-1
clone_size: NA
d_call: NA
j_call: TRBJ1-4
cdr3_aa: CASSLTRQENEKLFF
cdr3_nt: TGCGCCAGCAGCTTGACCCGACAGGAGAATGAAAAACTGTTTTTT

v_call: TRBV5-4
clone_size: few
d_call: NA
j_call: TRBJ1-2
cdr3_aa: CASSLETGPVGGYTF
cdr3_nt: TGTGCCAGCAGCTTGGAAACAGGGCCGGTCGGTGGCTACACCTTC

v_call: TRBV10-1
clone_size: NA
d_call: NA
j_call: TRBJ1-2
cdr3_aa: CASSEFPGMDGYTF
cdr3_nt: TGCGCCAGCAGTGAGTTTCCAGGAATGGATGGCTACACCTTC

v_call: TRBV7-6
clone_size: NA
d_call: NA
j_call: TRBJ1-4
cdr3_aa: CASSLGGEEKLFF
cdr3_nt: TGTGCCAGCAGCCTCGGGGGGGAGGAAAAACTGTTTTTT

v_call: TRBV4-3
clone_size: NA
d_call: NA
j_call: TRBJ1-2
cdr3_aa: CASSPRLGPGYTF
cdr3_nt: TGCGCCAGCAGCCCCCGATTGGGGCCGGGCTACACCTTC